This TCR beta chain comes out of a study of molecular identifiers for immune sequencing clone quantification. This clonotype was counted between two and nine times. Its target is not known. Overall study results and limits: Spiked-in Jurkat TCR RNA corresponding to one cell was reported as detectable against 1 million or so naive cells. A shared barcode on identical TCR molecules could lead to underestimated sizes for highly expanded clones.

The sorting of naive CD8 T cells used the CD8+CD4-CCR7+CD45RA+ phenotype. One entry per CDR3 protein, called by TCRdb with MiXCR from the PCR reads. Altogether 85,000 to 130,000 distinct CDR3 sequences are present, 35% to 40% being singletons, with the ten largest covering around 4.2%. The junction had 8 bases not matched to a gene; V was cut back by 1 base and J by 3 bases. CDR1 and CDR2 (germline): LGHNA, YSLEER. This CDR3 comprises 17 residues. The genes are TRBV4-3 and TRBJ2-2; 7 bases fit TRBD2. This receptor was identified in a human donor in good health. Some libraries in this study had Jurkat cell RNA spiked in. Material: naive CD8+ T cells from blood, with Jurkat cell RNA spiked in. The sample's subset: FACS-sorted CD8+CD4-CCR7+CD45RA+ naive T cells. CDR3 in amino acids: CASSQVRASGYTGELFF. CDR3 DNA sequence: TGCGCCAGCAGCCAAGTGCGGGCTAGCGGATACACCGGGGAGCTGTTTTTT.